This TCR beta chain was found in a study of T cell repertoires in cytomegalovirus infection. Study-wide background: TCR beta signatures that were public indicated CMV infection and matching HLA type.

In regard to this clonotype: An end of the junction does not agree with germline; a read error may underlie this.

Germline CDR1 is SQVTM and CDR2 is ANQGSEA. The CDR3 covers 13 residues. TCRdb re-analysed the reads in MiXCR, keeping a single row per CDR3 protein. The sample lists roughly 130,000 distinct CDR3 sequences; roughly 9% were seen once. The receptor was derived from a human donor in good health (CMV status not recorded). Some clones in this sample may be carry-over from other donors' samples. This sequence joins TRBV29-1 and TRBJ1-1; 8 nucleotides line up with TRBD1. The source material was PBMCs. CDR3 sequence: CNVDAGGNTEAFF. For the CDR3, the DNA is TGCAACGTTGACGCAGGGGGCAACACTGAAGCTTTCTTT. Full variable domain (remainder filled in from reference TRBV29-1 and TRBJ1-1): SAVISQKPSRDICQRGTSLTIQCQVDSQVTMMFWYRQQPGQSLTLIATANQGSEATYESGFVIDKFPISRPNLTFSTLTVSNMSPEDSSIYLCNVDAGGNTEAFFGQGTRLTVV.